The 7 T cell receptor beta chains reported below all come from one sample, sequenced in a study of shared clonotypes between healthy human individuals. Only in-frame clones appear in the TCRdb table, and some are missing; sequencing was by immunoSEQ multiplex PCR. The table records roughly 500,000 clones, 78% of them present only once. The sequenced sample consisted of PBMCs. Every receptor here comes from a woman aged 40-49 years in good health. Some clones in this sample may be carry-over from other donors' samples.

This clone is a singleton in its sample. The CDR3 DNA reads TGTGCCATCAGTGAGTCTAGCGGGAGATCCACCGGGGAGCTGTTTTTT. Amino acid sequence: CAISESSGRSTGELFF. The rearrangement links TRBV10-3 to TRBJ2-2, with TRBD2 matching 9 bases. The CDR3 covers 16 residues. V lost 0 bases and J lost 4; bases outside the gene matches: 3. Germline values: CDR1 ENHRY, CDR2 SYGVKD.

V is TRBV6-1 and J is TRBJ2-7; the match to TRBD1 covers 7 bases. The CDR3 length is 18 residues. Per germline, CDR1 MNHNS and CDR2 SASEGT. With V trimmed by 0 bases and J by 2 bases, 13 bases remained unmatched. CDR3 coding DNA: TGTGCCAGCAGTGAAGCAGGGGGCGGCCGAGATTTTACCTACGAGCAGTACTTC. Translation gives CASSEAGGGRDFTYEQYF.

The genes are TRBV29-1 and TRBJ2-7; D possibly corresponds to TRBD1 (6 bases). The V gene lost 7 bases and the J gene lost 2 bases, with 9 bases spanning the gap. This CDR3 is 11 amino acids long. CDR1 is SQVTM, CDR2 ANQGSEA, per germline. This CDR3 reads CSARTAYEQYF. CDR3 DNA sequence: TGCAGCGCTAGGACAGCCTACGAGCAGTACTTC.

J is TRBJ1-5 and V is TRBV19; 8 nucleotides align to TRBD1. Germline V gene lookup returns CDR1 LNHDA and CDR2 SQIVND (reference sequence). V shed 6 bases, J shed 5 bases, and the junction held 6 bases outside the gene matches. The CDR3 extends over 14 amino acids. The chain's CDR3 is CASSGQGIHQPQHF. DNA of the CDR3: TGTGCCAGTAGCGGACAGGGAATCCATCAGCCCCAGCATTTT. Full variable domain (missing parts from reference TRBV19 and TRBJ1-5): DGGITQSPKYLFRKEGQNVTLSCEQNLNHDAMYWYRQDPGQGLRLIYYSQIVNDFQKGDIAEGYSVSREKKESFPLTVTSAQKNPTAFYLCASSGQGIHQPQHFGDGTRLSIL.

The chain joins TRBV7-9 to TRBJ1-4; TRBD1 matches 7 bases. After removal of 4 bases from V and 4 bases from J, the junction contained 3 bases not matched to a gene. CDR1 and CDR2 from the germline V gene are SEHNR and FQNEAQ (reference sequence). The CDR3 runs to 14 residues. CDR3: CASSSTGSNEKLFF. Written as DNA, the CDR3 is TGTGCCAGCAGCTCGACAGGGAGTAATGAAAAACTGTTTTTT.

CDR3 in amino acids: CASTTRLTPGELFF. CDR3 nucleotides: TGCGCCAGCACAACCAGACTGACACCCGGGGAGCTGTTTTTT. The chain carries TRBV5-1 and TRBJ2-2; no reliable D call. CDR3 length equals 14 residues. V gave up 6 bases and J gave up 6 bases, with 15 bases separating them. CDR1 and CDR2 (germline): SGHRS, YFSETQ.

The rearrangement joins TRBV7-9 to TRBJ2-1, with D possibly matching TRBD2 (6 bases). CDR3 length: 16 residues. The ends were cut back, 4 bases at V and 0 bases at J, with 13 bases in the middle. The germline V gene encodes CDR1 SEHNR and CDR2 FQNEAQ (reference sequence). CDR3 amino acids: CASSSLAGYSYNEQFF. CDR3 DNA sequence: TGTGCCAGCAGCTCACTAGCAGGGTACTCCTACAATGAGCAGTTCTTC.